This is a list of T cell receptor beta chains from one sample in a study of cytomegalovirus exposure and HLA in healthy donors. Repertoires were generated with immunoSEQ multiplex PCR, while TCRdb's copy carries only in-frame clones and drops some. The profile covers 150,000 to 200,000 clones, with roughly 80% appearing a single time and 4.8% taken by the ten largest. What was sequenced was PBMCs. These receptors were taken from a man younger than 30 in good health and CMV-seronegative. Both conserved end residues are part of each CDR3. D genes are given only for firm matches. A row's size may be missing; if present it is once, few, many or a size class.

D | J | size | V | DNA | CDR3
. | TRBJ2-1 | . | TRBV4-3 | TGCGCCAGCAGCCAAGTACTCTTCAATGAGCAGTTCTTC | CASSQVLFNEQFF
TRBD1 | TRBJ2-7 | . | TRBV27 | TGTGCCAGCCAGACAGGGGCCCACGAGCAGTACTTC | CASQTGAHEQYF
. | TRBJ2-2 | . | TRBV29-1 | TGCAGCGTTGTGGGGGCCACCGGGGAGCTGTTTTTT | CSVVGATGELFF
. | TRBJ2-7 | . | TRBV28 | TGTGCCAGCAGTAAAGGGGTGGGGATATCCTACGAGCAGTACTTC | CASSKGVGISYEQYF
. | TRBJ1-5 | . | TRBV5-1 | TGCGCCAGCAGCTTGGCAGGGGTAGGGCAGCCCCAGCATTTT | CASSLAGVGQPQHF
. | TRBJ2-1 | . | TRBV5-4 | TGTGCCAGCAGCCCGGCGGACAATGAGCAGTTCTTC | CASSPADNEQFF
. | TRBJ2-7 | once | TRBV7-6 | TGTGCCAGCAGTCTCCAGCAAGGGGGAAACTACGAGCAGTACTTC | CASSLQQGGNYEQYF
. | TRBJ1-5 | . | TRBV27 | TGTGCCAGCAGTTATATCGGCAATCAGCCCCAGCATTTT | CASSYIGNQPQHF
. | TRBJ2-7 | . | TRBV28 | TGTGCCAGCAGTGTCCCGGGGTCAGGAGCCTACGAGCAGTACTTC | CASSVPGSGAYEQYF
. | TRBJ2-2 | . | TRBV5-1 | TGCGCCAGCAGCTTATCAAGCGATCCGAACACCGGGGAGCTGTTTTTT | CASSLSSDPNTGELFF
TRBD1 | TRBJ1-1 | few | TRBV25-1 | TGTGCCAGCCGAGCCGCTTCGGGACAGACAAACACTGAAGCTTTCTTT | CASRAASGQTNTEAFF
TRBD1 | TRBJ2-7 | . | TRBV10-3 | TGTGCCATCATGCCAACAGGGGAGTATCCCTACGAGCAGTACTTC | CAIMPTGEYPYEQYF
TRBD1 | TRBJ1-5 | . | TRBV5-6 | TGTGCCAGCAGTCGACAGGGTATAGGGCAGCCCCAGCATTTT | CASSRQGIGQPQHF
. | TRBJ2-1 | . | TRBV13 | TGTGCCAGCAGCGGAAACGGGGGACAGTCCTACAATGAGCAGTTCTTC | CASSGNGGQSYNEQFF
TRBD1 | TRBJ2-7 | few | TRBV6-5 | TGTGCCAGCGGCCGCCATACAGGGGTCGACGACGAGCAGTACTTC | CASGRHTGVDDEQYF